The 3 T cell receptor beta chains listed next were all sequenced from one sample in a study of T cell responses to AZD1222 COVID-19 vaccine. Produced via immunoSEQ multiplex PCR; TCRdb's table is partial and in-frame only. The sample carries about 180,000 clones, about nine tenths recorded once. Sequences were derived from peripheral blood, sampled 28 days after the second AZD1222 dose. The receptors here all came from an adult who received the AZD1222 COVID-19 vaccine.

The chain has TRBV28 and TRBJ1-2; 12 positions agree with TRBD1. Trimming took 1 base from V and 5 from J; bases not matched to a gene: 5. Per the germline V gene, CDR1 is MDHEN and CDR2 is SYDVKM. The CDR3 has 16 residues. Here the CDR3 DNA reads TGTGCCAGCAGTTTATTGGGGGACAGGGGGCAGTATGGCTACACCTTC. This codes for CASSLLGDRGQYGYTF.

The chain combines TRBV2 with TRBJ2-6; no clear D. The V end lost 7 bases, the J end lost 8 bases, and 9 bases lay between the germline ends. Germline assignment: CDR1 SNHLY and CDR2 FYNNEI. This CDR3 has 12 amino acids. CDR3 protein: CASKGLPNVLTF. CDR3 nucleotides: TGTGCCAGCAAAGGCTTACCCAACGTCCTGACTTTC.

This clone appeared a few times. The rearrangement uses TRBV19 and TRBJ2-2; 11 nucleotides align to TRBD2. Losses at the gene ends were 11 bases for V and 4 bases for J; bases not matched to a gene: 3. The V gene's germline CDR1 is LNHDA and CDR2 SQIVND (reference sequence). The CDR3 sequence is 13 residues long. The CDR3 coding sequence is TGTGCCTCAGGGACTAGCGGCACCGGGGAGCTGTTTTTT. It encodes CASGTSGTGELFF. Complete variable domain (other parts from reference TRBV19 and TRBJ2-2): DGGITQSPKYLFRKEGQNVTLSCEQNLNHDAMYWYRQDPGQGLRLIYYSQIVNDFQKGDIAEGYSVSREKKESFPLTVTSAQKNPTAFYLCASGTSGTGELFFGEGSRLTVL.